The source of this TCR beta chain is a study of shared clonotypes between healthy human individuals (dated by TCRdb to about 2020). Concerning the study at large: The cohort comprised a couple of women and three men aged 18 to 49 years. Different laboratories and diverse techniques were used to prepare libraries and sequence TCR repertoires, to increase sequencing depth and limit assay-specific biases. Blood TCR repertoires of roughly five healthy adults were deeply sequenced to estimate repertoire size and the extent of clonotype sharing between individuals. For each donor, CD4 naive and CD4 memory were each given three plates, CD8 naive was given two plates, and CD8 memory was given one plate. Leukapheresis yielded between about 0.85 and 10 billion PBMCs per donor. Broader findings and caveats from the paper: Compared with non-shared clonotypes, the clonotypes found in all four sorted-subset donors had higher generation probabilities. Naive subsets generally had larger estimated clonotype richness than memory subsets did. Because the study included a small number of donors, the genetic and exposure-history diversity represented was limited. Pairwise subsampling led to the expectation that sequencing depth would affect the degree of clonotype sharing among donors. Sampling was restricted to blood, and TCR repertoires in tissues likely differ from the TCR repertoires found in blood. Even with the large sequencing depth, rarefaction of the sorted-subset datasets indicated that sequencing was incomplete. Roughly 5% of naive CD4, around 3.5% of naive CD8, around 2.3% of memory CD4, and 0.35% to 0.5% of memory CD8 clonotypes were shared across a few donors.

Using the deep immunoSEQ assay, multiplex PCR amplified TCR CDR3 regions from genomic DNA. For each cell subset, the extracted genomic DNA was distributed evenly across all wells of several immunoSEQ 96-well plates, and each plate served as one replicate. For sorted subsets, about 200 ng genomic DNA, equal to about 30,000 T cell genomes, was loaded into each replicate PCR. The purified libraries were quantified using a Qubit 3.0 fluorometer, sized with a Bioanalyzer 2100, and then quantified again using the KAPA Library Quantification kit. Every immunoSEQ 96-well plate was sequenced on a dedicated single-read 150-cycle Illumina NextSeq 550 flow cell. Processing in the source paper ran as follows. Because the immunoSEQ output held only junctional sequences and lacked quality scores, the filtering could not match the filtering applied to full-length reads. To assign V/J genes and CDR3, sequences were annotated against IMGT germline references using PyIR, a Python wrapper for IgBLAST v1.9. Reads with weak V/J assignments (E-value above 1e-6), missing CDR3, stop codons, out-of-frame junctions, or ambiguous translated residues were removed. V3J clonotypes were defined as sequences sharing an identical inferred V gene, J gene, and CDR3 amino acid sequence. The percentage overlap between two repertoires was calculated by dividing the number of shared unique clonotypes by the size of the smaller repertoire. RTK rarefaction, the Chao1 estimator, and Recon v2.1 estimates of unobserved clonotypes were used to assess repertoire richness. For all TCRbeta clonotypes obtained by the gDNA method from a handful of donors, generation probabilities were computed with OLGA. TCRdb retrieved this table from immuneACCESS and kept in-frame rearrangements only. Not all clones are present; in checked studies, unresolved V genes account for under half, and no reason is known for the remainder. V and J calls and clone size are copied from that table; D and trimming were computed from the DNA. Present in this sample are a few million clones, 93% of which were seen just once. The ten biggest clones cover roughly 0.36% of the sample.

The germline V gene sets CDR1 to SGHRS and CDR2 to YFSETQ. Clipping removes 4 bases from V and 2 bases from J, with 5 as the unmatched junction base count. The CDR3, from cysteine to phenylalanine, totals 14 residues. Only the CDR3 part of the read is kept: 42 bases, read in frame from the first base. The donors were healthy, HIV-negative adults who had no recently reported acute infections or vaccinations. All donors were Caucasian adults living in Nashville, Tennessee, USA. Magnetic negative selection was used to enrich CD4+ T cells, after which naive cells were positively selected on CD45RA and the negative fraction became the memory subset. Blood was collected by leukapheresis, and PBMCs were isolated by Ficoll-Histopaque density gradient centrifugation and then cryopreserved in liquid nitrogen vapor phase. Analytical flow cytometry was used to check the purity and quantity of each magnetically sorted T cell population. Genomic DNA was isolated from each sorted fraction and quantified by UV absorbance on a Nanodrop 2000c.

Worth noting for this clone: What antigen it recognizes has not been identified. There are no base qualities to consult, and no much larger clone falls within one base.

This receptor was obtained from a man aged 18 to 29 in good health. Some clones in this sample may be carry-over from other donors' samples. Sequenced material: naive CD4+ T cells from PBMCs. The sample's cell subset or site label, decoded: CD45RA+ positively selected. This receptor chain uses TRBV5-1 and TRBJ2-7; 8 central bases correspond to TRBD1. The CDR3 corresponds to CASSPTGVPYEQYF. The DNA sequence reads TGCGCCAGCAGCCCGACAGGGGTTCCCTACGAGCAGTACTTC.